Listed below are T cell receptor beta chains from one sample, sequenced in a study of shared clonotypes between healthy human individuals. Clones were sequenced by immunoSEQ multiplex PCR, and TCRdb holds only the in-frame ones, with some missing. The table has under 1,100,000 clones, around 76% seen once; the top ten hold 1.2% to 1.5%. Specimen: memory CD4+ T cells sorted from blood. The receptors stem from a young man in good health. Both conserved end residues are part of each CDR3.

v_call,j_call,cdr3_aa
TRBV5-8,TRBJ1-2,CASSSVAGGYGYTF
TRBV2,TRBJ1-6,CASSSSQSSPLHF
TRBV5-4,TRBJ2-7,CASSPSKDRGTYEQYF
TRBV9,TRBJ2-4,CASSGTAKNIQYF
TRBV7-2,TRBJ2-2,CASSPGLWDTGELFF
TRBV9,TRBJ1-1,CASSVGMGGGARQEAFF
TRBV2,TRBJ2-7,CASSGDSYEQYF
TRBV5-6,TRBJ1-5,CASSPSGVSPQHF
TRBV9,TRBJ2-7,CASSVGGLSSYEQYF
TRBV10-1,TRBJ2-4,CASSPRGGSMDKNIQYF
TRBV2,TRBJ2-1,CASSAGGYNEQFF
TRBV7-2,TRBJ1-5,CASSPDRGSNQPQHF
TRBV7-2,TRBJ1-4,CASSRTDEKLFF
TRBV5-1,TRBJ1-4,CASSTGGAATNEKLFF
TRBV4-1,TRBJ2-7,CASSQGYISGYEQYF
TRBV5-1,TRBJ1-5,CASSLDGSNQPQHF